This section outlines one T cell receptor beta chain sequence together with its context. Its antigen is not identified. The TCRbeta library incorporated unique molecular identifiers. TCRdb reprocessed the PCR reads with MiXCR, giving one entry per CDR3 protein. The data hold some 600,000 distinct CDR3 sequences, with over 10% observed a single time. The entry originates in a study of T-cell reconstitution after alpha-beta-depleted transplantation in children. The germline CDR1 and CDR2 sequences are MNHEY and SVGEGT. This CDR3 contains 14 residues. The germline V and J ends were trimmed by 8 bases and 0 bases, with 13 bases remaining between them. Whole-study results and caveats: In some patients, recipient T cells and intrathymic progenitors surviving conditioning explained high day-60 diversity. Expanded graft clones numbering several hundred reportedly gave rise to alpha-beta T cells about two months after transplant. T-cell counts and diversity were attributed mostly to newly produced T cells one year after transplant.

Source: PBMCs, mostly from graft donor cells, taken 360 days after TCRalphabeta/CD19-depleted stem cell transplant. This chain connects TRBV6-2 or TRBV6-3 to TRBJ1-1, with TRBD1 as a possible D gene (6 bases). The TCR originated in a male patient between 5 and 17 years old who had a stem cell transplant for acute myeloid leukemia, so the T cells may come from the graft donor. The DNA of the CDR3 is TGTGCCAGCCTTCGGACAGCCATGAACACTGAAGCTTTCTTT. Translation gives CASLRTAMNTEAFF.